These 28 T cell receptor beta chains were all obtained from the same sample, sequenced in a study of human T cells and chemical hapten exposure. For the library, individual cDNA molecules each received unique molecular identifiers. MiXCR, run by TCRdb on the reads, gives a single entry per CDR3 protein. The sample yields roughly 120,000 distinct CDR3 sequences, 8.5% seen once. Unfractionated whole blood yielded the extracted total RNA. The specimen was whole blood. The source is a human donor in good health. Some clones in this sample may be carry-over from other donors' samples.

This clonotype has more than one count but fewer than ten. The rearrangement joins TRBV5-6 to TRBJ1-5; D uncertain. Germline V gene data show CDR1 as SGHDT and CDR2 as YYEEEE. This CDR3 contains 15 residues. V was clipped by 2 bases and J by 4 bases, with 13 bases between them. The CDR3: CASSFGGAGNQPQHF. Here the CDR3 DNA reads TGTGCCAGCAGCTTTGGAGGAGCGGGGAATCAGCCCCAGCATTTT.

In this sample, this clonotype turned up a few times. The V and J genes are TRBV12-3 or TRBV12-4 and TRBJ2-7; 8 nucleotides align to TRBD1. The CDR3 extends over 14 amino acids. The junction had 8 bases not matched to a gene; V was cut back by 3 bases and J by 7 bases. CDR3 residues: CASSLGRGPREQYF. The DNA of the CDR3 is TGTGCCAGCAGTTTGGGCAGGGGGCCGAGGGAGCAGTACTTC.

This clonotype was seen only a few times. V and J are TRBV5-4 and TRBJ2-1; 9 bases are a match to TRBD2. The J segment lost 3 bases and the V segment lost 4 bases, leaving 5 bases of the junction unmatched. Germline V lookup: CDR1 SGHNT, CDR2 YYREEE (reference sequence). CDR3 length: 15 amino acids. The CDR3 loop is CASSQTSGYYNEQFF. CDR3 nucleotides: TGTGCCAGCAGCCAGACTAGCGGTTACTACAATGAGCAGTTCTTC.

In this sample, this clonotype turned up many times. The chain links TRBV6-2 or TRBV6-3 to TRBJ1-2; possibly TRBD1 for D (5 bases). V was trimmed by 0 bases and J by 2 bases, leaving 7 bases between them. The CDR3 loop spans 14 amino acids. CDR1 MNHEY and CDR2 SVGEGT come from the germline V gene. As DNA, the CDR3 is TGTGCCAGCAGTTACTCACAGGCCAACTATGGCTACACCTTC. It encodes CASSYSQANYGYTF.

For this clonotype: A much larger clone lies a single base off, so this may be a read error. The gene calls are TRBV7-9 and TRBJ1-1, with D possibly TRBD1 on 5 matching bases. The CDR3 has 15 residues. The germline gives CDR1 SEHNR, CDR2 FQNEAQ (reference sequence). V lost 6 bases to trimming and J lost 3 bases, with 17 bases between them. Written as DNA, the CDR3 is TGTGCCAGCAGATCGAAGGGGCCTGCGGACACTGAAGCTTTCTTT. This translates into CASRSKGPADTEAFF.

This clonotype was counted many times. The CDR3 DNA sequence: TGTGCCAGCAGTTCCGGAGGTGCACTGGGCACAGATACGCAGTATTTT. Translation gives CASSSGGALGTDTQYF. The chain uses TRBV6-5 and TRBJ2-3, with D perhaps matching TRBD2 (5 bases). This CDR3 has 16 residues. Trimming removed 4 bases from V and 1 base from J, with 15 bases in between. Germline-derived CDR1 and CDR2 are MNHEY and SVGAGI.

This clonotype was counted at least ten times. V and J are TRBV29-1 and TRBJ2-5; 10 bases are a match to TRBD1. The length of the CDR3 is 15 residues. Germline V gives CDR1 SQVTM, CDR2 ANQGSEA. The ends lost 7 bases at V and 3 bases at J; junction bases unmatched: 11. The CDR3 region has the DNA TGCAGCGGCAAAACGGGACAGGGGACTAAAGAGACCCAGTACTTC. The encoded protein is CSGKTGQGTKETQYF. Full variable domain (missing parts from reference TRBV29-1 and TRBJ2-5): SAVISQKPSRDICQRGTSLTIQCQVDSQVTMMFWYRQQPGQSLTLIATANQGSEATYESGFVIDKFPISRPNLTFSTLTVSNMSPEDSSIYLCSGKTGQGTKETQYFGPGTRLLVL.

This clonotype was seen only a few times. The chain carries TRBV12-3 or TRBV12-4 and TRBJ1-5; D remains unclear. The CDR3 covers 16 residues. Trimming cost V 0 bases and J 10 bases, with 19 bases left between them. The chain's CDR3 is CASSLAFEPDYFPQHF. Here the CDR3 DNA reads TGTGCCAGCAGTTTAGCGTTCGAGCCGGACTATTTCCCCCAGCATTTT.

This clonotype was counted many times. The V gene is TRBV29-1, the J gene TRBJ2-7; 10 bases align to TRBD2. The CDR3 consists of 13 residues. V was pared by 4 bases and J by 3 bases, with 3 bases of the junction left unmatched. Per germline, CDR1 SQVTM and CDR2 ANQGSEA. CDR3: CSVVVAGGYEQYF. The CDR3 DNA is TGCAGCGTTGTGGTAGCGGGAGGCTACGAGCAGTACTTC.

The chain is built from TRBV11-1 and TRBJ2-2; no reliable D call. Germline V CDR1 and CDR2: SGHAT, FQDESV (reference sequence). Trimming cost V 7 bases and J 2 bases, with 11 bases left between them. The CDR3 runs 14 residues. CDR3 sequence: CASTPNRNTGELFF. The CDR3 bases are TGTGCCAGCACCCCGAACAGAAACACCGGGGAGCTGTTTTTT.

This clonotype showed up just a few times. The chain has TRBV6-5 and TRBJ2-2; D ambiguous. The CDR3 has 13 amino acids. Trimming left V 2 bases short and J 4 bases short, with 5 bases between. Germline V lookup: CDR1 MNHEY, CDR2 SVGAGI. The CDR3 reads CASSYQSTGELFF. DNA for the CDR3: TGTGCCAGCAGTTACCAAAGCACCGGGGAGCTGTTTTTT.

This clonotype has more than one count but fewer than ten. This chain's CDR3 is CASSILEGDLNALYYGYTF. In DNA form, the CDR3 reads TGCGCCAGCAGCATACTGGAGGGTGATCTCAACGCCCTTTACTATGGCTACACCTTC. The J gene is TRBJ1-2, the V gene TRBV5-1; D not resolved. The V end lost 4 bases, the J end lost 3 bases, and 28 bases lay between the germline ends. CDR1 is SGHRS, CDR2 YFSETQ, per germline. The CDR3 extends over 19 amino acids. The whole variable domain, filled in from reference TRBV5-1 and TRBJ1-2, reads KAGVTQTPRYLIKTRGQQVTLSCSPISGHRSVSWYQQTPGQGLQFLFEYFSETQRNKGNFPGRFSGRQFSNSRSEMNVSTLELGDSALYLCASSILEGDLNALYYGYTFGSGTRLTVV.

V usage is TRBV3-1 and J usage is TRBJ2-5; 7 bases agree with TRBD1. Germline V gene sequence: CDR1 LGHDT, CDR2 YNNKEL (reference sequence). With 5 bases clipped from V and 7 bases from J, the junction kept 13 bases outside the gene matches. The CDR3 spans 15 residues. The CDR3 reads CASSSAQGIRGTQYF. The CDR3 nucleotides are TGTGCCAGCAGCTCCGCACAGGGGATCCGAGGGACCCAGTACTTC.

The sample holds many counts of this clonotype. The chain couples TRBV29-1 to TRBJ1-2, with 8 bases fitting TRBD1. The length of the CDR3 is 13 residues. The germline V gene has CDR1 SQVTM and CDR2 ANQGSEA. V was clipped by 7 bases and J by 6 bases; unmatched bases: 10. The CDR3 sequence: CSALDRDLDGYTF. The CDR3 DNA sequence: TGCAGCGCCTTGGACAGGGATTTGGATGGCTACACCTTC.

There are many counts of this clonotype. The chain couples TRBV25-1 to TRBJ1-4; 10 bases map to TRBD1. V lost 3 bases to trimming and J lost 8 bases; unmatched junction nucleotides: 6. The CDR3 is 15 amino acids. In germline, CDR1 is MGHDK, CDR2 SYGVNS. CDR3 in amino acids: CASSDGQGVWEKLFF. The CDR3 nucleotides are TGTGCCAGCAGTGACGGACAGGGGGTTTGGGAAAAACTGTTTTTT.

This clonotype was found many times. V gene TRBV6-4 combines with J gene TRBJ2-3, with TRBD2 matching over 8 bases. The CDR3 runs to 15 residues. The germline gives CDR1 MRHNA, CDR2 SNTAGT. Trimming took 2 bases from V and 3 from J; bases not matched to a gene: 4. The CDR3 DNA sequence: TGTGCCAGCAGTGACAGTAGCGGGGCGACAGATACGCAGTATTTT. Translating gives CASSDSSGATDTQYF.

In this sample, this clonotype turned up a few times. This chain connects TRBV25-1 to TRBJ2-5, with D possibly matching TRBD1 (6 bases). This CDR3 comprises 12 residues. Germline loops: CDR1 MGHDK, CDR2 SYGVNS. V was clipped by 6 bases and J by 4 bases, with 9 bases between them. CDR3 loop: CASRGGPETQYF. The CDR3 nucleotides read TGTGCCAGCAGAGGGGGTCCAGAGACCCAGTACTTC.

This clonotype showed up many times. The chain has TRBV7-9 and TRBJ2-7; tentatively, D is TRBD2 (7 bases). This CDR3 has 16 amino acids. V lost 4 bases to trimming and J lost 4 bases, with 20 bases between them. In germline, CDR1 is SEHNR, CDR2 FQNEAQ (reference sequence). The CDR3 DNA reads TGTGCCAGCAGCTCCCATAAAATCAGGGGAGGGTACGAGCAGTACTTC. This sequence encodes CASSSHKIRGGYEQYF.

This clonotype was counted between two and nine times. This chain links TRBV9 with TRBJ2-1, with 8 bases aligning to TRBD1. Per germline, CDR1 SGDLS and CDR2 YYNGEE. J lost 0 bases, V lost 3 bases, and 2 bases had no gene match. The CDR3 runs to 15 residues. CDR3 in amino acids: CASSAGQGSYNEQFF. CDR3 DNA sequence: TGTGCCAGCAGCGCCGGACAGGGCTCCTACAATGAGCAGTTCTTC.

V usage is TRBV6-5 and J usage is TRBJ2-7, with D hard to call. Germline CDR1 is MNHEY and CDR2 is SVGAGI. V was shortened by 5 bases and J by 2 bases, with 7 bases between the two germline ends. The length of the CDR3 is 12 residues. The CDR3 loop reads CASSPSTYEQYF. In DNA form, the CDR3 reads TGTGCCAGCAGTCCCTCTACCTACGAGCAGTACTTC.

The chain has TRBV25-1 and TRBJ2-1, with unresolved D. Germline V gives CDR1 MGHDK, CDR2 SYGVNS. The CDR3 contains 12 residues. Trimming removed 6 bases from V and 2 bases from J, with 5 bases in between. CDR3 bases: TGTGCCAGCAGGGGAACCTACAATGAGCAGTTCTTC. Protein: CASRGTYNEQFF.

This clonotype has only a few counts. V gene TRBV6-4 combines with J gene TRBJ2-1; possibly TRBD1 for D (7 bases). The CDR3 length is 14 residues. Trimming left V 0 bases short and J 6 bases short, with 9 bases between. Germline lookup yields CDR1 MRHNA and CDR2 SNTAGT. The CDR3 here is CASSDSQGGNEQFF. In DNA, the CDR3 is TGTGCCAGCAGTGACTCCCAGGGGGGCAATGAGCAGTTCTTC.

Here the CDR3 DNA reads TGTGCCAGCCGGGGGGCCGGGGAGCTGTTTTTT. It is translated as CASRGAGELFF. J is TRBJ2-2 and V is TRBV12-3 or TRBV12-4, with TRBD2 identical over 7 bases. The junction had 0 bases not matched to a gene; V was cut back by 8 bases and J by 6 bases. The CDR3 spans 11 residues.

This rearrangement joins TRBV29-1 to TRBJ2-3, with no clear D. The CDR3 loop spans 13 amino acids. Germline V gene lookup returns CDR1 SQVTM and CDR2 ANQGSEA. V gave up 3 bases and J gave up 6 bases, with 13 bases separating them. Here the CDR3 DNA reads TGCAGCGTTGAGCTGCGCCAGCTGGATACGCAGTATTTT. It encodes CSVELRQLDTQYF.

This clonotype was counted between two and nine times. The chain couples TRBV7-2 to TRBJ2-5; possible D gene TRBD1, 7 bases. The CDR3 extends over 16 amino acids. V was clipped by 2 bases and J by 3 bases, with 16 bases between them. From germline, CDR1 is SGHTA and CDR2 FQGNSA. The CDR3 coding sequence is TGTGCCAGCAGCTTAAATGGAGGGGGCGCAGAAGAGACCCAGTACTTC. The encoded protein is CASSLNGGGAEETQYF.

This clonotype occurred a few times. The chain has TRBV7-2 and TRBJ2-2, with D unresolved. CDR3 length: 13 amino acids. Germline loops: CDR1 SGHTA, CDR2 FQGNSA. V was cut by 1 base and J by 5 bases, with 5 bases left in between. CDR3 loop: CASSLGWTGELFF. Written as DNA, the CDR3 is TGTGCCAGCAGCTTAGGGTGGACCGGGGAGCTGTTTTTT.

This clonotype has ten or more counts. The chain is built from TRBV7-2 and TRBJ2-6; the match to TRBD2 covers 13 bases. Per germline, CDR1 SGHTA and CDR2 FQGNSA. The CDR3 runs 19 residues. V lost 5 bases to trimming and J lost 2 bases; unmatched junction nucleotides: 9. This CDR3 is CASSLQRLAGGTGANVLTF. In nucleotides, the CDR3 is TGTGCCAGCAGCCTCCAAAGACTAGCGGGAGGTACTGGGGCCAACGTCCTGACTTTC.

The sample holds a few counts of this clonotype. V gene TRBV7-6 combines with J gene TRBJ2-1, with a weak D call TRBD1 (6 bases). Trimming cost V 10 bases and J 0 bases, with 13 bases left between them. The V gene's germline CDR1 is SGHVS and CDR2 FNYEAQ. This CDR3 is built from 14 residues. CDR3 sequence: CATSGANSYNEQFF. The CDR3 DNA reads TGTGCCACCTCAGGGGCGAACTCCTACAATGAGCAGTTCTTC.